The rows below give T cell receptor beta chains drawn from one sample of a study of breast tumors, draining lymph nodes, adjacent tissues. TCRdb reprocessed the multiplex PCR reads via MiXCR and lists one record per CDR3 protein. The sample yields approximately 210,000 distinct CDR3 sequences, 32% seen once. The sequencing input was axillary lymph node tissue. These receptors were collected from a female donor with breast cancer. Some clones in this sample may be carry-over from other donors' samples. CDR3s leave out the opening cysteine and the closing phenylalanine or tryptophan.

v_call	j_call	cdr3_aa
TRBV20-1	TRBJ2-5	SATATRETQY
TRBV20-1	TRBJ1-1	SARRDSTEAF
TRBV5-1	TRBJ2-7	ASSRDRYQQY
TRBV11-2	TRBJ1-1	ASSTRRFTEAF
TRBV20-1	TRBJ1-1	SASSHAYGTEAF
TRBV28	TRBJ2-7	ASGFSGGCNEQY
TRBV7-8	TRBJ2-1	ASNQGRERLNEQF
TRBV9	TRBJ1-4	ASSRGQGGREKLF
TRBV2	TRBJ2-1	ASSSRGEQF
TRBV6-1	TRBJ2-7	ASSEEGLHEQY
TRBV3-1	TRBJ2-7	ASSHRGSYEQY
TRBV27	TRBJ1-2	ASSLFGGLGYT
TRBV7-7	TRBJ2-3	ASSRYGSGRSNTQY
TRBV29-1	TRBJ2-2	SAQAGVWNEQYFGPGGELF
TRBV11-3	TRBJ1-6	ASSFERTGVVSPLH
TRBV20-1	TRBJ1-4	SARGPRGLNEKLF
TRBV5-1	TRBJ2-7	ASSLEGSLTYEQY
TRBV7-2	TRBJ1-1	ASSLRGLGWGLNTEAF
TRBV27	TRBJ2-4	ASSPESRVKAKNIQY
TRBV10-3	TRBJ2-3	AISPGTSPADTQY
TRBV6-2/TRBV6-3	TRBJ2-7	ASSSTSGTSYEQY
TRBV7-9	TRBJ1-6	ASSLDLTGPNSPLH
TRBV27	TRBJ2-3	ATASVTDTQY
TRBV29-1	TRBJ2-5	SVGGWGGETQY
TRBV10-3	TRBJ2-1	AISESPNSYANEQF
TRBV29-1	TRBJ1-4	SVTTGGSKKLF
TRBV12-3/TRBV12-4	TRBJ2-1	ASSFPRGSGIAYNEQF
TRBV29-1	TRBJ2-3	SVGTLAGGDTQY
TRBV5-1	TRBJ2-1	ASSSDRGPGNEQF
TRBV6-1	TRBJ2-7	ASSVGQPNSYEQY
TRBV5-1	TRBJ2-3	ASSSFGGRDRTDTQY
TRBV15	TRBJ2-1	ATSRELAGYDNEQF
TRBV11-3	TRBJ2-6	ASSLDGLAGRDDGANVLT
TRBV19	TRBJ2-5	ASSFIAGGPGETQY
TRBV20-1	TRBJ1-6	SALEGQNSPLH
TRBV12-3/TRBV12-4	TRBJ1-1	ASSQTGATEAF
TRBV19	TRBJ1-3	ASSTRVGRDYGNTIY
TRBV7-2	TRBJ1-5	ASSSAGGSNQPQH
TRBV7-3	TRBJ2-5	ASSPREISGVGPQY
TRBV4-1	TRBJ2-5	ASSQTSGSTAETQY
TRBV10-2	TRBJ2-2	ASSGTDRGVVGELF